This T cell receptor beta chain appears in the sequencing data of a study of T cells in Graves' hyperthyroidism and ophthalmopathy. This clonotype appeared many times. Amplified TCR beta CDR3 regions derived from RNA transcripts. First-round RT-PCR targeting the TCR CDR3 was performed with the HTBI primer set. Using its own MiXCR run on the multiplex PCR reads, TCRdb lists one record per CDR3 protein. The sample consists of about 840,000 distinct CDR3 sequences, over 35% of them appearing once. V lost 4 bases to trimming and J lost 2 bases, with 9 bases between them. Germline assignment: CDR1 SQVTM and CDR2 ANQGSEA. This CDR3 is 12 amino acids long.

Sequencing was carried out using blood. The TCR sequence derives from a man between 18 and 29 years old with Graves' hyperthyroidism. This sequence joins TRBV29-1 and TRBJ2-7, with D perhaps assigned TRBD1 or TRBD2 (5 bases each). The CDR3, as DNA: TGCAGCGTTGGGGACGAAGCCTACGAGCAGTACTTC. Translating it yields CSVGDEAYEQYF.